This record concerns one T cell receptor beta chain sequence. This sample stems from a study of T cell changes during pregnancy in multiple sclerosis. TCRdb keeps only in-frame clones here, not all; method: immunoSEQ multiplex PCR. The table records tens of thousands of clones, approximately 90% of them present only once. The CDR3 is 15 amino acids. Germline CDR1 reads SGHRS; CDR2 reads YFSETQ. With V trimmed by 3 bases and J by 6 bases, 5 bases remained unmatched. The rearrangement joins TRBV5-1 to TRBJ2-3, with 12 bases fitting TRBD2. The receptor was isolated from a female donor in good health, enrolled as a control in a pregnancy study. Sequencing used peripheral blood, obtained after pregnancy. The CDR3 DNA follows: TGCGCCAGCAGCTCCTCTAGCGGGGGGGCCGATACGCAGTATTTT. It is translated as CASSSSSGGADTQYF.